This TCR beta chain was sequenced in a study of blood T cell repertoires in COVID-19 (dated by TCRdb to 2020 to 2021). Regarding the research as a whole: Samples covering the acute and convalescent phases of COVID-19 were provided by collaborators in the United States, Italy and Spain. The material from the prospective study consisted of cDNA or gDNA derived from T cells, B-cell-depleted T cells, or PBMCs. The dataset comprised deeply sampled blood TCRbeta repertoires from subjects exposed to, actively infected with, or recovered from COVID-19. A freely available public database, intended as a resource for researchers studying the immune response to SARS-CoV-2, is where the repertoires were released. Samples were obtained from the ongoing ImmuneRACE study (first 160 participants) and from about 1,300 subjects provided by 6 global collaborators. A de-identified subject ID, COVID-19 status, age in years and sex were almost always included in the sample metadata. Where available, HLA class I and class II types were obtained from metadata supplied by the sample provider rather than from assay-based typing. Summary of the overall study and its limitations: The quantity of clinical and demographic metadata differed by source and by participant and was supplied without curation.

Collaborating institutions collected whole blood in K2EDTA tubes following their own protocols. For TCRbeta analysis, collaborators shipped samples in one of three forms: frozen whole blood, isolated PBMCs, or DNA extracted from either of those sample types. This clone has just one count. It has no known antigen specificity. Within one base of it there is no much larger clone, and no base qualities were kept. The immunoSEQ Assay, a bias-controlled multiplex PCR, was used to amplify TCRbeta CDR3 regions from genomic DNA. Processing in the source paper ran as follows. Nucleated cell counts per sample were estimated from amplification of reference gene primers within the assay. Sequence reads were collapsed and filtered to measure the absolute abundance of every unique TCRbeta CDR3 rearrangement. For each sample, productive Simpson clonality was calculated as the square root of Simpson's diversity index over productive rearrangements. Here the immuneACCESS table is served through TCRdb, limited to in-frame sequences with V and J called. Missing clones are a known gap in these copies; in checked studies unresolved V genes cover under half, and the rest lacks a known reason. That table is the source of V, J and clone size, and D and trimming were worked out from the DNA. This sample is represented by about 110,000 clones; approximately 90% of them were singletons. Approximately 31% of the sample comes from the top ten.

The CDR3 measures 13 amino acids from cysteine to phenylalanine. Just CDR3 DNA is preserved here, 39 bases in frame from base 1. Cut back by 5 bases and 8 bases, the V and J ends lie 12 bases apart. Looking up the germline V gene (reference sequence) yields CDR1 SEHNR and CDR2 FQNEAQ. The rearranged segments are TRBV7-9 and TRBJ2-2; no D gene call is confident. The receptor comes from a woman older than 75 with acute or convalescent COVID-19. The sample taken for sequencing was peripheral blood. The nucleotides read TGTGCCAGCAGCCCCCCAGAGGCTGGGGAGCTGTTTTTT. This is translated as CASSPPEAGELFF.